The rows below give T cell receptor beta chains drawn from one sample of a study of blood T cells in healthy people across ages. TCRdb analysed the 5' RACE reads with MiXCR anew, one entry per CDR3 protein. The table has around 1.7 million distinct CDR3 sequences, about 28% seen once. The sequenced sample consisted of blood. Receptors were obtained from a woman aged 30 to 39 in good health. The CDR3 runs from the conserved cysteine through the conserved F or W. A D gene is named only where the DNA matches it firmly. Size is stated for part of the rows, as once, few or many counts, or as a class when the clone is expanded.

>TRBV6-6|TRBJ1-5|14|few|NA
CASSYPVLGQPQHF
TGTGCCAGCAGTTACCCGGTGTTGGGGCAGCCCCAGCATTTT
>TRBV18|TRBJ2-7|13|many|TRBD1
CASSGTGNYEQYF
TGTGCCTCTTCCGGGACAGGGAACTACGAGCAGTACTTC
>TRBV6-2/TRBV6-3|TRBJ2-5|15|few|TRBD1
CASSYLRGTALRRYF
TGTGCCAGCAGTTACCTCCGAGGGACAGCCCTACGACGGTACTTC
>TRBV6-2/TRBV6-3|TRBJ1-1|15|NA|NA
CASRSTGTRNTEAFF
TGTGCCAGCAGATCAACCGGGACAAGGAACACTGAAGCTTTCTTT
>TRBV18|TRBJ2-4|17|NA|TRBD2
CASSPPVGLVRPNIQYF
TGTGCCAGCTCACCACCGGTGGGACTAGTTAGGCCAAACATTCAGTACTTC
>TRBV15|TRBJ1-3|16|few|NA
CATSRDPGAIGNTIYF
TGTGCCACCAGCAGAGATCCGGGAGCGATTGGAAACACCATATATTTT
>TRBV2|TRBJ2-7|14|NA|TRBD1
CASRRPGQGYEQYF
TGTGCCAGCAGACGACCGGGACAGGGGTACGAGCAGTACTTC
>TRBV5-4|TRBJ2-7|12|few|NA
CASSLDGREQYF
TGTGCCAGCAGCTTGGACGGGAGAGAGCAGTACTTC
>TRBV7-9|TRBJ2-4|15|many|TRBD1
CASSSSGTDKNIQYF
TGTGCCAGCAGCTCCTCTGGGACAGACAAAAACATTCAGTACTTC
>TRBV20-1|TRBJ1-1|13|few|NA
CSAISPGAPEAFF
TGCAGTGCTATCTCCCCGGGGGCGCCTGAAGCTTTCTTT
>TRBV20-1|TRBJ2-3|13|few|TRBD2
CGILAGVTDTQYF
TGCGGGATTCTAGCGGGGGTCACAGATACGCAGTATTTT
>TRBV12-3/TRBV12-4|TRBJ2-6|16|many|NA
CASSLAASSGANVLTF
TGTGCCAGCAGTTTAGCCGCAAGCTCTGGGGCCAACGTCCTGACTTTC
>TRBV20-1|TRBJ2-5|12|many|NA
CSASDWKETQYF
TGCAGTGCATCGGACTGGAAAGAGACCCAGTACTTC
>TRBV19|TRBJ2-3|13|NA|NA
CTSRVKTTDTQYF
TGTACCAGCAGGGTGAAGACCACAGATACGCAGTATTTT